Below, one TCR beta chain is given with its context. Its antigen is as yet unknown. This record comes from a study of T cell responses to AZD1222 COVID-19 vaccine. Study observations and caveats: Nearly half of spike-specific TCRs reportedly target unmutated variant regions. The peak T cell response came first, and repertoires were sampled only after it. The donors showed a predominance of white British ancestry and of females, with possible underestimation of clonal diversity. Recipients of AZD1222 seropositive at baseline numbered only 5 to 7.

Sequencing used immunoSEQ multiplex PCR; TCRdb keeps in-frame clones, though not all of them. The sample lists some 60,000 clones; 65% to 80% were seen once. With 6 bases removed from V and 0 bases from J, the gap between germline ends came to 17 bases. Germline CDR1 LNHDA, CDR2 SQIVND (reference sequence). The CDR3 is 16 amino acids. The gene calls are TRBV19 and TRBJ1-2, with TRBD1 as a possible D gene (6 bases). The sequence was obtained from an adult who received the AZD1222 COVID-19 vaccine. Sequenced here: peripheral blood, sampled 28 days after the second AZD1222 dose. CDR3 protein: CASRQGFEWANYGYTF. The DNA of the CDR3 is TGTGCCAGTAGGCAGGGGTTTGAATGGGCTAACTATGGCTACACCTTC.